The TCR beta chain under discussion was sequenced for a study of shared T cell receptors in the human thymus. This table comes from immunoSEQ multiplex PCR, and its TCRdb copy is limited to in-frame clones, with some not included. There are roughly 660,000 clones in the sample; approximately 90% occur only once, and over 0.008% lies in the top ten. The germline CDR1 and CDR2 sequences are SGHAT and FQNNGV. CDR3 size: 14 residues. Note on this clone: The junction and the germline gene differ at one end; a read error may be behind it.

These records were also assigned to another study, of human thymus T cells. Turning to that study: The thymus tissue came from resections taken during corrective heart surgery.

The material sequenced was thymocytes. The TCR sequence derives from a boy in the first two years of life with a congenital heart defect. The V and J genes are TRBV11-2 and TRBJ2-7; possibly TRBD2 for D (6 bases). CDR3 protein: CASSLGGGPYGQYF. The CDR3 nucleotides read TGTGCCAGCAGCTTGGGGGGAGGTCCCTACGGGCAGTACTTC.